These 32 T cell receptor beta chains were all obtained from the same sample, sequenced in a study of vaccination effects on CD4 cells after COVID-19. Profiled with immunoSEQ multiplex PCR; TCRdb holds only in-frame clones, not every one. Here the sample spans about 47,000 clones, 70% to 80% being singletons. Scientists isolated CD4+ T cells after a roughly nine-day culture period ended. These receptors have no identified antigens. The specimen was CD4+ T cells from PBMCs cultured without peptide, collected before COVID-19 vaccination. These receptor sequences come from a human donor who had a prior SARS-CoV-2 infection.

CDR3 loop: CASSLEYGVSTDTQYF. CDR3 nucleotides: TGTGCCAGCAGCTTAGAGTATGGCGTCAGCACAGATACGCAGTATTTT. The rearrangement uses TRBV11-2 and TRBJ2-3; D remains ambiguous. Trimming left V 0 bases short and J 0 bases short, with 10 bases between. The CDR3 consists of 16 residues. Germline CDR1 SGHAT, CDR2 FQNNGV.

This rearrangement joins TRBV18 to TRBJ1-3; D remains ambiguous. This CDR3 contains 16 residues. Per germline, CDR1 KGHSH and CDR2 LQKENI. V gave up 3 bases and J gave up 7 bases, with 19 bases separating them. As DNA, the CDR3 is TGTGCCAGCTCACCCCCATCCGGCGGGGTTTGGAACACCATATATTTT. Amino acid sequence: CASSPPSGGVWNTIYF.

The chain has TRBV5-1 and TRBJ2-1, with 12 bases that match TRBD2. The CDR3 is made up of 15 amino acids. Trimming cost V 2 bases and J 8 bases; bases outside gene matches: 5. Germline CDR1 reads SGHRS; CDR2 reads YFSETQ. CDR3 loop: CASSLPLAGGHEQFF. CDR3 sequence (DNA): TGCGCCAGCAGCTTACCCCTAGCGGGGGGGCATGAGCAGTTCTTC.

V and J are TRBV10-3 and TRBJ2-2, with a possible D match to TRBD2 (7 bases). The V gene lost 2 bases and the J gene lost 6 bases, with 13 bases spanning the gap. Germline V lookup: CDR1 ENHRY, CDR2 SYGVKD. The CDR3 contains 15 residues. The CDR3 DNA reads as TGTGCCATCAGTGAGAAGGGGGGGCCCGCCGGGGAGCTGTTTTTT. This sequence encodes CAISEKGGPAGELFF.

V is TRBV2 and J is TRBJ2-3, with D possibly matching TRBD2 (6 bases). Germline V CDR1 and CDR2: SNHLY, FYNNEI. Trimming cost V 6 bases and J 1 base, with 8 bases left between them. The CDR3 totals 13 residues. Here the CDR3 DNA reads TGTGCCAGCAGGTCTAGCGGCACAGATACGCAGTATTTT. Encoded protein: CASRSSGTDTQYF.

The V gene is TRBV5-1, the J gene TRBJ2-5; TRBD2 aligns across 13 bases. The germline gives CDR1 SGHRS, CDR2 YFSETQ. The ends lost 3 bases at V and 0 bases at J; junction bases unmatched: 2. CDR3 length equals 16 residues. The CDR3 sequence: CASSWTSGGNQETQYF. CDR3 nucleotides: TGCGCCAGCAGCTGGACTAGCGGGGGAAACCAAGAGACCCAGTACTTC.

This CDR3 is CASSLGQSYGYTF. CDR3 coding DNA: TGTGCCAGCAGTTTGGGTCAATCCTATGGCTACACCTTC. V and J are TRBV12-3 or TRBV12-4 and TRBJ1-2, with D hard to call. Between the trimmed V and J ends, which lost 3 bases and 4 bases, there was a span of 9 bases. This CDR3 spans 13 amino acids.

This sequence joins TRBV19 and TRBJ1-2; no clear D. Germline V CDR1 and CDR2: LNHDA, SQIVND (reference sequence). Deletions cut 8 bases from V and 0 bases from J, with 13 bases between. The CDR3 loop spans 14 amino acids. CDR3 sequence: CASQSGRANYGYTF. CDR3 DNA: TGTGCCAGTCAGAGCGGAAGGGCTAACTATGGCTACACCTTC.

In its sample, this clone was seen once. The rearrangement joins TRBV7-2 to TRBJ1-2; D remains unclear. This CDR3 spans 15 amino acids. The ends were cut back, 1 base at V and 4 bases at J, with 13 bases in the middle. Germline CDR1 SGHTA, CDR2 FQGNSA. CDR3 protein: CASSLERIGFYGYTF. Written as DNA, the CDR3 is TGTGCCAGCAGCTTAGAAAGGATAGGGTTCTATGGCTACACCTTC.

This clone was observed once. This sequence joins TRBV3-1 (or the pseudogene TRBV3-2) and TRBJ2-2; D gene unclear. The CDR3 spans 17 residues. The germline gives CDR1 LGHDT, CDR2 YNNKEL (reference sequence). Trimming shortened V by 0 bases and J by 1 base, and 12 bases separated the two germline ends. The CDR3 DNA sequence: TGTGCCAGCAGCCAAGAACCTCGGGCACTGAACACCGGGGAGCTGTTTTTT. Translation: CASSQEPRALNTGELFF.

The chain carries TRBV7-9 and TRBJ2-1; 10 positions match TRBD2. This CDR3 has 15 amino acids. The germline gives CDR1 SEHNR, CDR2 FQNEAQ (reference sequence). J was trimmed by 7 bases and V by 4 bases; bases with no gene match: 7. CDR3 residues: CASSSGLAALNEQFF. CDR3 in DNA: TGTGCCAGCAGCTCCGGACTAGCGGCGTTGAATGAGCAGTTCTTC.

The chain joins TRBV20-1 to TRBJ2-7, with D hard to call. Germline V gene data show CDR1 as DFQATT and CDR2 as SNEGSKA (reference sequence). The ends were cut back, 2 bases at V and 9 bases at J, with 11 bases in the middle. The CDR3 is 11 residues long. The CDR3 loop reads CSARIGPRQYF. CDR3 DNA: TGCAGTGCTAGAATCGGGCCGAGGCAGTACTTC.

This chain connects TRBV9 to TRBJ2-7; 16 bases line up with TRBD2. J gave up 5 bases and V 4 bases, and 9 bases lay outside the gene matches. This CDR3 has 17 residues. The germline gives CDR1 SGDLS, CDR2 YYNGEE. CDR3: CASSKGTSGRVYNEQYF. The CDR3 coding sequence is TGTGCCAGCAGCAAAGGGACTAGCGGGAGGGTTTATAACGAGCAGTACTTC.

The chain couples TRBV27 to TRBJ2-6, with D unclear. Trimming removed 6 bases at V and 0 bases at J, with 3 bases between. This CDR3 contains 13 residues. Germline V lookup: CDR1 MNHEY, CDR2 SMNVEV (reference sequence). The CDR3 is CASRFSGANVLTF. CDR3 nucleotide sequence: TGTGCCAGCAGGTTCTCTGGGGCCAACGTCCTGACTTTC.

J is TRBJ2-3 and V is TRBV5-3; possible D gene TRBD2, 6 bases. TRBV5-3 has ORF status, its function being uncertain. This CDR3 has 16 amino acids. Trimming took off 4 bases at V and 2 bases at J, with 17 bases between the two ends. The CDR3 DNA reads TGTGCCAGAAGCCCAATGACTAGGACCACCACAGATACGCAGTATTTT. Amino acids: CARSPMTRTTTDTQYF.

This rearrangement joins TRBV2 to TRBJ2-1; D possibly corresponds to TRBD1 (6 bases). Germline-derived CDR1 and CDR2 are SNHLY and FYNNEI. This CDR3 comprises 15 residues. V dropped 10 bases and J dropped 0 bases, with 16 bases sitting between them. CDR3 bases: TGTGCCATTAGAGCGACAGGAAACTCCTACAATGAGCAGTTCTTC. Encoded protein: CAIRATGNSYNEQFF.

This clone occurred a few times. The rearrangement links TRBV15 to TRBJ1-1; no clear D gene. CDR1 LNHNV and CDR2 YYDKDF come from the germline V gene (reference sequence). The CDR3 length is 16 residues. V was shortened by 0 bases and J by 6 bases, with 17 bases between the two germline ends. CDR3: CATSRDLSRLGPEAFF. In nucleotides, the CDR3 is TGTGCCACCAGCAGAGATCTCTCTCGGTTAGGGCCTGAAGCTTTCTTT.

The sample holds one count of this clone. V usage is TRBV5-1 and J usage is TRBJ2-5, with 12 nucleotides matching TRBD2. This CDR3 contains 15 residues. Germline V CDR1 and CDR2: SGHRS, YFSETQ. With 2 bases clipped from V and 5 bases from J, the junction kept 4 bases outside the gene matches. The CDR3 spells CASSLLAGGPETQYF. The CDR3 DNA follows: TGCGCCAGCAGCTTACTAGCGGGGGGCCCGGAGACCCAGTACTTC.

The V call is TRBV19, the J call TRBJ1-2; maybe TRBD1 (6 bases). The V gene lost 5 bases and the J gene lost 5 bases, with 12 bases spanning the gap. Germline values: CDR1 LNHDA, CDR2 SQIVND (reference sequence). The CDR3 totals 13 residues. The DNA of the CDR3 is TGTGCCAGTAGTTTACAGGGTGTATATGGCTACACCTTC. Amino acids: CASSLQGVYGYTF.

The chain carries TRBV9 and TRBJ2-5; 14 bases are a match to TRBD2. V dropped 7 bases and J dropped 11; count of bases not matched to a gene: 7. The CDR3 length is 13 residues. CDR1 is SGDLS and CDR2 is YYNGEE in the germline V gene. In DNA form, the CDR3 reads TGTGCCAGCTCTGGACTAGCGGGAGGCCCGCAGTACTTC. This sequence encodes CASSGLAGGPQYF.

This clone was seen only once. V is TRBV10-3 and J is TRBJ1-1; D remains ambiguous. V lost 3 bases and J lost 3, with 5 bases in between. This CDR3 is built from 12 residues. Germline loops: CDR1 ENHRY, CDR2 SYGVKD. DNA for the CDR3: TGTGCCATCAGTGACGGTGACACTGAAGCTTTCTTT. Protein: CAISDGDTEAFF.

The V gene is TRBV23-1, the J gene TRBJ2-1; D not certain. TRBV23-1 is noted as an ORF with a role that remains uncertain. Trimming left V 6 bases short and J 5 bases short, with 5 bases between. The CDR3 contains 11 residues. As DNA, the CDR3 is TGCGCCAGCAGAAAACACAATGAGCAGTTCTTC. Amino acid sequence: CASRKHNEQFF.

The chain is built from TRBV18 and TRBJ2-2; D is unclear. Germline-derived CDR1 and CDR2 are KGHSH and LQKENI. The CDR3 is 19 amino acids. V was clipped by 3 bases and J by 2 bases, with 22 bases between them. The CDR3 is CASSPNRKNYDGNTGELFF. The CDR3 region has the DNA TGTGCCAGCTCACCGAACCGCAAAAACTACGATGGAAACACCGGGGAGCTGTTTTTT.

This chain links TRBV5-4 with TRBJ2-3; TRBD1 aligns across 9 bases. Germline V gives CDR1 SGHNT, CDR2 YYREEE (reference sequence). Germline trimming cut 9 bases from V and 2 bases from J; bases unmatched to any gene: 7. The CDR3 has 14 amino acids. In DNA, the CDR3 is TGTGCCATTCACGGGGACAGGGCCACAGATACGCAGTATTTT. Protein product: CAIHGDRATDTQYF.

The chain couples TRBV7-9 to TRBJ1-1; D unresolved. The ends were cut back, 0 bases at V and 8 bases at J, with 10 bases in the middle. Germline CDR1 and CDR2: SEHNR and FQNEAQ (reference sequence). This CDR3 spans 13 amino acids. The CDR3 coding sequence is TGTGCCAGCAGCTTAGCCGGGTCTAACGAAGCTTTCTTT. This gives the protein CASSLAGSNEAFF.

The chain employs TRBV21-1 and TRBJ1-6. TRBV21-1 constitutes a pseudogene. This CDR3 contains 18 residues. The CDR3 region is CASSKGIGWTKNNSPLHF. In DNA form, the CDR3 reads TGTGCCAGCAGCAAAGGGATAGGGTGGACGAAGAATAATTCACCCCTCCACTTT.

The V call is TRBV6-5, the J call TRBJ1-6; TRBD1 agrees at 9 bases. With V trimmed by 7 bases and J by 9 bases, 7 bases remained unmatched. The germline gives CDR1 MNHEY, CDR2 SVGAGI. The CDR3 loop spans 14 amino acids. CDR3 DNA: TGTGCCAGCAAGGGGGGACAGGGAAGTTCACCCCTCCACTTT. Translated: CASKGGQGSSPLHF.

This chain links TRBV7-2 with TRBJ2-5, with TRBD2 matching 7 bases. The CDR3 consists of 15 residues. Germline trimming cut 5 bases from V and 3 bases from J; bases unmatched to any gene: 9. From germline, CDR1 is SGHTA and CDR2 FQGNSA. The CDR3 sequence: CASSATGTTKETQYF. CDR3 bases: TGTGCCAGCAGCGCAACCGGGACTACTAAAGAGACCCAGTACTTC.

The chain joins TRBV5-5 to TRBJ2-2, with D perhaps matching TRBD2 (5 bases). Trimming removed 2 bases from V and 5 bases from J, with 10 bases in between. The CDR3 has 14 amino acids. Germline CDR1 is SGHKS and CDR2 is YYEKEE (reference sequence). CDR3: CASSLREWTGELFF. CDR3 sequence (DNA): TGTGCCAGCAGCTTAAGGGAGTGGACCGGGGAGCTGTTTTTT.

The V and J genes are TRBV11-3 and TRBJ2-2; TRBD2 matches 8 bases. Per the germline V gene, CDR1 is SGHNT and CDR2 is YENEEA. The ends lost 8 bases at V and 3 bases at J; junction bases unmatched: 8. The CDR3 consists of 15 residues. CDR3 protein: CASSKGLAHTGELFF. The CDR3 nucleotides are TGTGCCAGCTCAAAAGGACTAGCTCACACCGGGGAGCTGTTTTTT. Drawing the rest from reference TRBV11-3 and TRBJ2-2, the complete variable domain is EAGVVQSPRYKIIEKKQPVAFWCNPISGHNTLYWYLQNLGQGPELLIRYENEEAVDDSQLPKDRFSAERLKGVDSTLKIQPAELGDSAVYLCASSKGLAHTGELFFGEGSRLTVL.

This rearrangement joins TRBV6-5 to TRBJ2-3; possibly TRBD2 for D (6 bases). Trimming pared 2 bases from V and 6 bases from J, leaving 9 bases between. There are 13 residues in the CDR3. The V gene's germline CDR1 is MNHEY and CDR2 SVGAGI. The CDR3 reads CASSYGTSDTQYF. The CDR3 coding sequence is TGTGCCAGCAGTTACGGCACTAGCGATACGCAGTATTTT.

This clone came up once. The V and J genes are TRBV24-1 and TRBJ2-1; 8 bases map to TRBD1. The CDR3 length is 13 residues. The V gene end was trimmed by 5 bases and the J gene end by 12 bases; junction bases not matched to a gene: 8. Germline CDR1 and CDR2: KGHDR and SFDVKD. CDR3 loop: CATSGSGQGRQFF. The CDR3 coding sequence is TGTGCCACCAGTGGCTCAGGACAGGGAAGGCAGTTCTTC.